The present entry profiles one T cell receptor (beta chain) with its context. The antigen is undetermined. The primer mix had 60 Vbeta and 13 Jbeta primers. Sequenced by immunoSEQ multiplex PCR; TCRdb stores in-frame clones only, minus some. The repertoire holds around 93,000 clones, with approximately 72% as singletons. This CDR3 comprises 15 residues. V lost 6 bases, J lost 3 bases, and 4 bases stayed unmatched. Germline V gives CDR1 WSHSY, CDR2 SAAADI. Healthy bone marrow donors supplied every sample. The source of the sample is a study of cytomegalovirus exposure and HLA in healthy donors. Notes on the study in general: Researchers left out some V segments, among them TRBV6-2 and TRBV6-3, as indistinguishable. A later analysis, which compared TCR beta chains of equal frequency, found the HLA-associated ones more clonally expanded.

This TCR was sampled from a woman in her 40s in good health and CMV-seronegative. The J gene is TRBJ2-1, the V gene TRBV10-2; TRBD2 matches 11 bases. The specimen was PBMCs. CDR3 residues: CASRTGTSGYNEQFF. CDR3 nucleotides: TGCGCCAGCAGGACCGGGACTAGCGGCTACAATGAGCAGTTCTTC.